These 14 T cell receptor beta chains originate from one sample sequenced in a study of OX40 agonist ivuxolimab in advanced cancers. The repertoire was sequenced with immunoSEQ multiplex PCR; TCRdb's copy has only in-frame clones and lacks some. The sample includes about 73,000 clones, approximately 79% of them seen just once. The sample here was CD4+ or CD8+ T cells sorted from blood, taken in a trial of the OX40 agonist ivuxolimab. The receptors were gathered from an adult with an advanced solid tumor such as melanoma, head and neck, liver or kidney cancer.

V usage is TRBV9 and J usage is TRBJ2-1, with TRBD2 identical over 8 bases. The CDR3 is 15 residues long. The germline V gene encodes CDR1 SGDLS and CDR2 YYNGEE. Trimming removed 0 bases from V and 7 bases from J; junction bases left unmatched: 6. This CDR3 is CASSVGQRGSNEQFF. In DNA form, the CDR3 reads TGTGCCAGCAGCGTAGGACAGCGGGGGAGTAATGAGCAGTTCTTC. Variable domain in full (rest from reference TRBV9 and TRBJ2-1): DSGVTQTPKHLITATGQRVTLRCSPRSGDLSVYWYQQSLDQGLQFLIQYYNGEERAKGNILERFSAQQFPDLHSELNLSSLELGDSALYFCASSVGQRGSNEQFFGPGTRLTVL.

The chain employs TRBV19 and TRBJ1-5; D perhaps matches TRBD1 (5 bases). CDR1 is LNHDA and CDR2 is SQIVND in the germline V gene (reference sequence). Between the trimmed V and J ends, which lost 11 bases and 0 bases, there was a span of 11 bases. The CDR3 is 13 residues long. In DNA, the CDR3 is TGTGCCTCGACGGGGGATAGCAATCAGCCCCAGCATTTT. This codes for CASTGDSNQPQHF.

The genes are TRBV6-5 and TRBJ2-3; 7 bases are a match to TRBD1. The CDR3 contains 14 residues. V was pared by 8 bases and J by 0 bases, with 5 bases of the junction left unmatched. Per germline, CDR1 MNHEY and CDR2 SVGAGI. The chain's CDR3 is CASDADRSTDTQYF. CDR3 bases: TGTGCCAGCGATGCGGACAGGAGCACAGATACGCAGTATTTT.

The V call is TRBV12-5, the J call TRBJ1-5, with a weak D call TRBD1 (5 bases). The CDR3 extends over 15 amino acids. V lost 0 bases and J 7 bases, leaving 13 bases between the germline ends. The germline CDR1 and CDR2 sequences are LGHNT and FRNRAP. CDR3 DNA sequence: TGTGCTAGTGGTTTGGTACTTAGAGGGGCCCAGCCCCAGCATTTT. Its translation: CASGLVLRGAQPQHF.

V is TRBV19 and J is TRBJ1-5; TRBD1 aligns across 7 bases. Trimming removed 0 bases from V and 10 bases from J; junction bases left unmatched: 3. Germline CDR1 and CDR2: LNHDA and SQIVND (reference sequence). The CDR3 spans 13 residues. The CDR3 DNA follows: TGTGCCAGTAGTATAGAGACAGGGTCCCCCCAGCATTTT. Translating it yields CASSIETGSPQHF.

The chain recombines TRBV5-6 with TRBJ2-3; a possible D gene is TRBD1 (7 bases). The CDR3 runs 19 residues. V lost 1 base, J lost 5 bases, and 26 bases lay in between. Per germline, CDR1 SGHDT and CDR2 YYEEEE. CDR3 sequence: CASSLFLWEDRYLGDTQYF. For the CDR3, the DNA is TGTGCCAGCAGCTTGTTTCTCTGGGAGGACAGGTACCTGGGAGATACGCAGTATTTT.

The chain couples TRBV19 to TRBJ1-3; the D gene is possibly TRBD1 (6 bases). CDR1 and CDR2 from the germline V gene are LNHDA and SQIVND (reference sequence). V was trimmed by 5 bases and J by 3 bases, leaving 11 bases between them. The CDR3 has 14 residues. The chain's CDR3 is CASSSTGVGNTIYF. The CDR3 DNA is TGTGCCAGTAGTTCGACAGGCGTTGGAAACACCATATATTTT.

This chain links TRBV5-5 with TRBJ2-7, with D perhaps assigned TRBD1 or TRBD2 (5 bases each). CDR1 SGHKS and CDR2 YYEKEE come from the germline V gene (reference sequence). Trimming shortened V by 5 bases and J by 0 bases, and 12 bases separated the two germline ends. The CDR3 extends over 14 amino acids. As DNA, the CDR3 is TGTGCCAGCAGTTCCGCCGGGACCTCCTACGAGCAGTACTTC. Amino acid sequence: CASSSAGTSYEQYF.

This clone was found a few times. The chain combines TRBV27 with TRBJ2-7, with D possibly being TRBD1 or TRBD2 (5 bases each). In germline, CDR1 is MNHEY, CDR2 SMNVEV (reference sequence). This CDR3 comprises 13 residues. V was clipped by 6 bases and J by 8 bases, with 17 bases between them. The CDR3 nucleotides are TGTGCCAGCAGGGGACGGAGCCGTGTCCAGCAGTACTTC. Its protein is CASRGRSRVQQYF.

The genes are TRBV7-2 and TRBJ1-2, with 8 bases identical to TRBD1. CDR1 SGHTA and CDR2 FQGNSA come from the germline V gene. The CDR3 is made up of 14 amino acids. V shed 5 bases, J shed 2 bases, and the junction held 4 bases outside the gene matches. CDR3 sequence reads: CASSPRTGNYGYTF. In DNA, the CDR3 is TGTGCCAGCAGCCCGAGGACAGGGAACTATGGCTACACCTTC.

This clone was counted a single time. The chain combines TRBV2 with TRBJ1-1; D is unresolved. This CDR3 comprises 17 residues. Germline-derived CDR1 and CDR2 are SNHLY and FYNNEI. V lost 3 bases, J lost 9 bases, and 26 bases lay in between. CDR3 region: CASSDSAFRDEVVQAFF. The CDR3 DNA reads as TGTGCCAGCAGTGATTCCGCCTTCAGAGATGAGGTTGTGCAAGCTTTCTTT.

This chain joins TRBV12-5 and TRBJ1-5; D remains unclear. V was shortened by 4 bases and J by 7 bases, with 11 bases between the two germline ends. This CDR3 has 13 amino acids. Looked up from germline, CDR1 is LGHNT and CDR2 is FRNRAP. The CDR3 DNA sequence: TGTGCTAGTGGTTCGGAGGAGCGACAGCCCCAGCATTTT. Protein: CASGSEERQPQHF.

Only a few counts were recorded for this clone. The chain has TRBV7-9 and TRBJ1-4; D gene unclear. From germline, CDR1 is SEHNR and CDR2 FQNEAQ (reference sequence). The V and J ends lost 5 bases and 0 bases respectively, with 10 bases between them. The CDR3 runs 15 residues. The CDR3 DNA reads as TGTGCCAGCAGCCTATCTGGTGCAACTAATGAAAAACTGTTTTTT. Translating gives CASSLSGATNEKLFF.

The chain recombines TRBV27 with TRBJ1-2, with 12 nucleotides matching TRBD1. V was pared by 2 bases and J by 7 bases, with 5 bases of the junction left unmatched. The CDR3 runs 15 residues. Germline V CDR1 and CDR2: MNHEY, SMNVEV (reference sequence). CDR3: CASSLNLGQGAGYTF. In DNA, the CDR3 is TGTGCCAGCAGTTTAAATTTGGGACAGGGGGCTGGCTACACCTTC.